The clone carrying this T cell receptor (beta chain) has at least ten counts. Its antigen is unidentified. This record comes from a study of early T cells in non-severe SARS-CoV-2 infection. Study-level information: The chains were unpaired, and the sequenced material was bulk RNA from unsorted whole blood.

Attachment of unique molecular identifiers was made to individual cDNA molecules. TCRdb ran MiXCR on the 5' RACE reads and lists one entry per CDR3 protein. The table lists about 80,000 distinct CDR3 sequences, around 5.6% of them singletons. The CDR3 loop spans 15 amino acids. Trimming cost V 7 bases and J 8 bases; bases outside gene matches: 10. Germline loops: CDR1 MNHEY, CDR2 SMNVEV (reference sequence). Findings and caveats of the study: Sequences matched to VDJdb favored anti-spike CD8 responses, while private and CD4 specificities were missed.

The source material was whole blood. The source of this sequence is an adult who was a healthcare worker with PCR-confirmed SARS-CoV-2 infection or an uninfected control (not recorded which). This sequence joins TRBV27 and TRBJ1-6, with 8 bases that match TRBD1. CDR3 sequence: CASTAAGGNYSPLHF. CDR3 DNA sequence: TGTGCCAGCACGGCCGCAGGGGGCAATTATTCACCCCTCCACTTT.